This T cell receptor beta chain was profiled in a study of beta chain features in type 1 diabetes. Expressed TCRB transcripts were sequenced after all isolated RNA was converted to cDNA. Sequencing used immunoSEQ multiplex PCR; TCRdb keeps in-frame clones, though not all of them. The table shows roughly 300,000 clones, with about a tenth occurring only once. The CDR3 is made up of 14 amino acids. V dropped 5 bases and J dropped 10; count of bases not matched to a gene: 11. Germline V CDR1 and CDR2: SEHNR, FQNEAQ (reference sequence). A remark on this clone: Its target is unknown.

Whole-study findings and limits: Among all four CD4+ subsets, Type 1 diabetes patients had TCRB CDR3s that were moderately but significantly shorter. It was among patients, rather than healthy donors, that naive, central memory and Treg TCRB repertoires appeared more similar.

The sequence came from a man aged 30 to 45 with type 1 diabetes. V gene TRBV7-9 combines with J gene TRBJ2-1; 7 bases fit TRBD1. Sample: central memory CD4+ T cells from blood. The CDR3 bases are TGTGCCAGCAGCCTCGGACAGGCTAGTAGGGAGCAGTTCTTC. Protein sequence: CASSLGQASREQFF.